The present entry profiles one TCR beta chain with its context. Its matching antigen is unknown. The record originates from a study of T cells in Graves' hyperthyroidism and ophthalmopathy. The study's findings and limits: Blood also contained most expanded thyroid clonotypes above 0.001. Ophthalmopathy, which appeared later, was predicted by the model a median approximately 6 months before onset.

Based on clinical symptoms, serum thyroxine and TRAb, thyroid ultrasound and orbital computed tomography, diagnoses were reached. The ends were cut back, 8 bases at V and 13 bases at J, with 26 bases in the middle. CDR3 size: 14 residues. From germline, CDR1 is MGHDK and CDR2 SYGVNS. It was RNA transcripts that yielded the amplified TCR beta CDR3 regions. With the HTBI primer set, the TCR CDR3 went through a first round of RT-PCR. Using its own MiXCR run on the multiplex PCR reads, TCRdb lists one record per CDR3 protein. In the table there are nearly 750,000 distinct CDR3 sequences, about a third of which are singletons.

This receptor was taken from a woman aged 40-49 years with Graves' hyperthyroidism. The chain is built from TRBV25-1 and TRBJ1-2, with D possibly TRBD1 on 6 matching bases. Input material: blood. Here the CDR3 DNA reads TGTGCCAGCCGTACCCCTACTCATACAGGGCCACCCACCTTC. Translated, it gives CASRTPTHTGPPTF.